Sequencing of this T cell receptor beta chain was carried out in a study of blood T cells in healthy people across ages (dated by TCRdb to the mid-2010s). General notes on the study: In model experiments, roughly one uniquely barcoded TCR beta cDNA molecule per two T cells was captured by template switching. Age-related changes in TCR beta repertoire diversity were measured in the study by deep sequencing normalized with unique cDNA molecular identifiers. Donors were grouped into four age groups: young (average 16 years), middle-aged (roughly 37), aged (approximately 67) and long-lived (approximately 75). To avoid experimental bias, donors of different ages were randomly spread across the sequencing lanes. For two donors (one aged 18 to 29 and one aged 80 or older), the study analyzed two additional independent replicas of 1 million unique cDNA reads from the same blood draw. Results the study describes overall, beyond this receptor: Observed TCR beta diversity correlated strongly with the percentage of naive T cells measured by flow cytometry. Because donor CMV infection status was unknown, age-related changes in expanded clonotypes were potentially confounded. As age increased, observed TCR beta diversity per million T cells dropped in a roughly linear way, and a significant reduction was already evident by age 40. Estimates of total diversity from one million sequenced T cells were regarded as lower bounds and underestimates. Since profiling was done on bulk unsorted PBMCs, naive and antigen-experienced compartments could not be conclusively compared. Compared with the aged group, the long-lived group had more naive CD4+ T cells, fewer expanded clones and increased TCR diversity, a pattern suggesting age selection.

Concerning this clonotype: The target of this receptor is not known. The record has no base qualities; no much larger clone is one base away.

Systemically healthy Caucasian individuals from Russia, some 40 in total and aged about 6 to 95 years, were included as donors. Each donor gave around 9 milliliters of peripheral blood, collected into EDTA-treated Vacutainer tubes. Ficoll-Paque density-gradient centrifugation was used to isolate PBMCs, with at least 6.5 million per sample. Trizol reagent was used to extract total RNA from PBMCs, with at least 5 micrograms per sample. For every donor, flow cytometry on a PBMC aliquot measured the percentage of naive CD45RAhigh/CD27high T cells. CDR1 is given as SNHLY and CDR2 as FYNNEI, both from the germline V gene. From cysteine to phenylalanine, the CDR3 is 16 amino acids long. Only the CDR3 DNA stays, 48 bases, in frame from base 1. The germline V and J ends show losses of 7 bases and 1 base respectively, and no gene match explains 9 bases of the junction. The protocol used for the library was 5' RACE. Instrument used: Illumina HiSeq 2500. A second PCR of roughly 6 to 11 cycles was run with a J-beta primer mix and a sample-barcoded 5' primer. Each TCR beta cDNA molecule received a unique molecular identifier from a template-switch 5' adaptor carrying 12 random nucleotides. At least 2.5 million CDR3-containing paired-end reads were obtained from each sample. The Mint cDNA synthesis kit, primed by a TRBC-specific oligonucleotide, was used to synthesize first-strand cDNA from all RNA. Following uracil-DNA glycosylase treatment, a first 18-cycle PCR with universal primers M1SS and BC2_uni_R was performed on all cDNA. The study's own analysis went as follows. Normalization of each sample was performed by random selection of 1 million high-quality reads, each carrying a distinct molecular identifier. Reads sharing molecular identifiers were discarded rather than binned into consensus sequences. MiTCR, set to a Q25 quality threshold and the strictest error-elimination algorithm, was used for CDR3 identification, clonotype clustering and error correction. A nonparametric unseen species model with Euler transformation was used to estimate a lower bound on total TCR beta diversity. In TCRdb, the public reads were trimmed at Q25 with fastp and aligned with MiXCR, with productive beta chains retained. Every CDR3 protein is listed once, alongside the most common genes and DNA of its rows. The V and J calls and clone size are TCRdb's, not the authors'. The sample records approximately 680,000 distinct CDR3 sequences, less than 40% of which are singletons. About 16% of the sample is held by the ten biggest clonotypes.

This receptor was obtained from a woman older than 75 in good health. Donor details come from another sample of the same person, matched by shared clones. The V gene is TRBV2 and the J gene is TRBJ1-1; 10 bases in between match TRBD1. Sequencing was done on a sample of blood. DNA sequence: TGTGCCAGCACCCGGGACAGGGGATTCACGAACACTGAAGCTTTCTTT. This yields the protein CASTRDRGFTNTEAFF. This CDR3, with the reference TRBV2 and TRBJ1-1 proteins standing in past its ends, gives the full variable domain EPEVTQTPSHQVTQMGQEVILRCVPISNHLYFYWYRQILGQKVEFLVSFYNNEISEKSEIFDDQFSVERPDGSNFTLKIRSTKLEDSAMYFCASTRDRGFTNTEAFFGQGTRLTVV.